This T cell receptor beta chain was profiled in a study of CD4 T cells in relation to SARS-CoV-2 and coronaviruses. Generated by immunoSEQ multiplex PCR, the TCRdb table keeps only in-frame clones and is missing some. This sample yields approximately 20,000 clones, of which about 81% are seen a single time; around 11% belongs to the top ten. This CDR3 has 14 residues. Trimming shortened V by 5 bases and J by 3 bases, and 14 bases separated the two germline ends. Germline V gene lookup returns CDR1 LNHDA and CDR2 SQIVND (reference sequence). For this clone: Its antigen is undetermined.

The unexposed donors gave CD4+ T cells in 2011-2018, prior to COVID-19. Isolation of CD4+ T cells took place after about 9 days in culture. V usage is TRBV19 and J usage is TRBJ2-7, with TRBD2 as a possible D gene (5 bases). The specimen sequenced was CD4+ T cells from PBMCs, cultured in vitro. The TCR originated in a human donor in good health. The CDR3 DNA is TGTGCCAGTAGTTCCCAGCGGTCTGTCTACGAGCAGTACTTC. Amino acid sequence: CASSSQRSVYEQYF.